The T cell receptor (beta chain) under discussion was sequenced for a study of T cell repertoires in cytomegalovirus infection. TCRdb ran MiXCR on the reads and lists one entry per CDR3 protein. Seen here are 650,000 to 900,000 distinct CDR3 sequences, almost 30% observed once, and the top ten hold about an eighth. Germline assignment: CDR1 SGHTA and CDR2 FQGTGA. The CDR3 consists of 13 residues. With 3 bases clipped from V and 8 bases from J, the junction kept 4 bases outside the gene matches. As regards this clonotype: No antigen is known for it.

This TCR was sampled from a human donor in good health (CMV status not recorded). Some clones in this sample may be carry-over from other donors' samples. The sample consisted of cultured CD8+ T cells from PBMCs, taken from culture after CMV antigen stimulation. The V gene is TRBV7-3, the J gene TRBJ1-1, with 9 bases identical to TRBD1. Here the CDR3 DNA reads TGTGCCAGCAGCTTCGACAGGGGGGCGGAAGCTTTCTTT. Amino acid sequence: CASSFDRGAEAFF.